The 27 T cell receptor beta chains reported below all come from one sample, sequenced in a study of T cells after yellow fever vaccination. A single record per CDR3 protein comes from TCRdb applying MiXCR to the 5' RACE reads. The table lists 450,000 to 600,000 distinct CDR3 sequences, about a sixth of them singletons. The sequenced sample was PBMCs, obtained 5 days after the first yellow fever vaccination. These receptors were taken from a man between 18 and 35 years old who received the YFV17D yellow fever vaccine.

J is TRBJ2-2 and V is TRBV28, with TRBD1 matching 7 bases. Trimming at V came to 5 bases and at J to 4 bases, leaving 4 bases not matched to a gene. CDR3 length: 14 amino acids. CDR1 is MDHEN, CDR2 SYDVKM, per germline. CDR3 bases: TGTGCCAGCAGTCCCGGGACAGTCACCGGGGAGCTGTTTTTT. Amino acids: CASSPGTVTGELFF.

The V gene is TRBV5-4, the J gene TRBJ2-5, with 9 bases lining up with TRBD2. V lost 3 bases, J lost 5 bases, and 8 bases stayed unmatched. Germline V gives CDR1 SGHNT, CDR2 YYREEE (reference sequence). The CDR3 length is 15 residues. CDR3 coding DNA: TGTGCCAGCAGCTCTAGCGGGGCATCGCTCGAGACCCAGTACTTC. Its translation: CASSSSGASLETQYF.

This clonotype has a count of ten or more. The V and J genes are TRBV15 and TRBJ2-7; D is uncertain. This CDR3 is built from 13 residues. V gave up 2 bases and J gave up 6 bases, with 11 bases separating them. Germline lookup yields CDR1 LNHNV and CDR2 YYDKDF (reference sequence). CDR3 in amino acids: CATSRQYQSEQYV. CDR3 bases: TGTGCCACCAGCAGACAGTACCAGAGCGAGCAGTACGTC.

This clonotype was seen a few times. V is TRBV20-1 and J is TRBJ1-3; D remains ambiguous. The CDR3 sequence is 13 residues long. V lost 5 bases to trimming and J lost 2 bases, with 10 bases between them. In germline, CDR1 is DFQATT, CDR2 SNEGSKA (reference sequence). The CDR3 is CSAETDPGNTIYF. The DNA of the CDR3 is TGCAGTGCTGAGACCGACCCTGGAAACACCATATATTTT.

This clonotype was counted between two and nine times. This chain links TRBV20-1 with TRBJ2-7, with D possibly being TRBD1 (6 bases). Per the germline V gene, CDR1 is DFQATT and CDR2 is SNEGSKA (reference sequence). V lost 0 bases, J lost 2 bases, and 14 bases lay in between. There are 15 residues in the CDR3. The CDR3 sequence: CSARDSGGSPYEQYF. CDR3 DNA sequence: TGCAGTGCTAGAGATTCTGGGGGCAGTCCCTACGAGCAGTACTTC.

This clonotype has a handful of counts. The rearrangement links TRBV27 to TRBJ2-7, with 9 bases that match TRBD2. Germline V lookup: CDR1 MNHEY, CDR2 SMNVEV (reference sequence). V dropped 6 bases and J dropped 2; count of bases not matched to a gene: 8. The CDR3 loop spans 15 amino acids. Written as DNA, the CDR3 is TGTGCCAGCAGACCTGGACTAGCGTATACCTACGAGCAGTACGTC. Translation gives CASRPGLAYTYEQYV.

The chain combines TRBV19 with TRBJ2-2; D might be TRBD1 (6 bases). CDR1 is LNHDA, CDR2 SQIVND, per germline (reference sequence). The ends were cut back, 1 base at V and 15 bases at J, with 15 bases in the middle. The CDR3 length is 13 residues. CDR3: CASSIGTVPKVFF. The CDR3 nucleotides read TGTGCCAGTAGTATAGGGACAGTCCCGAAGGTGTTTTTT.

The chain couples TRBV6-1 to TRBJ2-1; 8 bases fit TRBD2. Germline trimming cut 5 bases from V and 0 bases from J; bases unmatched to any gene: 3. The V gene's germline CDR1 is MNHNS and CDR2 SASEGT. This CDR3 is 15 amino acids long. The CDR3 sequence is CASSPGGASYNEQFF. The CDR3 DNA reads TGTGCCAGCAGTCCCGGGGGGGCCTCCTACAATGAGCAGTTCTTC.

This clonotype was found a few times. The chain employs TRBV7-8 and TRBJ2-1; 8 nucleotides agree with TRBD2. This CDR3 has 15 amino acids. Germline CDR1 SGHVS, CDR2 FQNEAQ. Trimming took 2 bases from V and 2 from J; bases not matched to a gene: 2. The CDR3 loop is CASSLRSGAYNEQFF. CDR3 bases: TGTGCCAGCAGCTTACGTAGCGGGGCCTACAATGAGCAGTTCTTC.

J is TRBJ1-2 and V is TRBV20-1; tentatively, D is TRBD1 (5 bases). Trimming removed 7 bases at V and 4 bases at J, with 13 bases between. Germline V CDR1 and CDR2: DFQATT, SNEGSKA (reference sequence). This CDR3 spans 12 amino acids. The CDR3 here is CSGVTALYGYTF. Written as DNA, the CDR3 is TGCAGTGGGGTGACAGCCCTCTATGGCTACACCTTC.

The chain couples TRBV20-1 to TRBJ2-7; D remains unclear. Germline lookup yields CDR1 DFQATT and CDR2 SNEGSKA (reference sequence). This CDR3 contains 11 residues. Trimming took 3 bases from V and 0 from J, leaving 3 bases between them. CDR3 loop: CSASGSYEQYV. CDR3 nucleotide sequence: TGCAGTGCTAGCGGCTCCTACGAGCAGTACGTC.

The chain is built from TRBV3-1 and TRBJ2-3, with D maybe TRBD2 (5 bases). V shed 2 bases and J shed 11 bases, with 20 bases lying between them. The length of the CDR3 is 15 residues. Per the germline V gene, CDR1 is LGHDT and CDR2 is YNNKEL (reference sequence). The CDR3 DNA reads TGTGCCAGCAGCCAACTAGTACGTGGAGGACGAAGGCAGTATTTT. It specifies CASSQLVRGGRRQYF.

This clonotype was observed a few times. The chain couples TRBV11-1 to TRBJ1-1; tentatively, D is TRBD1 (6 bases). The length of the CDR3 is 15 residues. Between the trimmed V and J ends, which lost 0 bases and 5 bases, there was a span of 13 bases. Germline loops: CDR1 SGHAT, CDR2 FQDESV (reference sequence). This CDR3 reads CASSLAPGVETEAFF. CDR3 sequence (DNA): TGTGCCAGCAGCTTAGCCCCAGGGGTGGAGACTGAAGCTTTCTTT.

This chain links TRBV3-1 with TRBJ1-2; D gene uncertain. This CDR3 spans 11 amino acids. Trimming took off 3 bases at V and 9 bases at J, with 8 bases between the two ends. Germline V lookup: CDR1 LGHDT, CDR2 YNNKEL (reference sequence). CDR3 sequence reads: CASSQRGSYTF. DNA for the CDR3: TGTGCCAGCAGCCAGAGAGGGAGCTACACCTTC.

CDR3 protein: CASRLWADQRYGYTF. DNA for the CDR3: TGTGCCAGCAGGCTATGGGCCGACCAGCGCTATGGCTACACCTTC. The chain uses TRBV2 and TRBJ1-2; D remains unclear. V was clipped by 6 bases and J by 4 bases, with 18 bases between them. The CDR3 contains 15 residues. CDR1 and CDR2 from the germline V gene are SNHLY and FYNNEI.

The CDR3 coding sequence is TGCGCCAGCAGCCAAGAGGATCGGGCAGGAAACTATGGCTACACCTTC. Translated: CASSQEDRAGNYGYTF. This rearrangement joins TRBV4-1 to TRBJ1-2; no reliable D call. V lost 0 bases and J lost 2, with 13 bases in between. CDR1 MGHRA and CDR2 YSYEKL come from the germline V gene. This CDR3 spans 16 amino acids.

In this sample, this clonotype turned up a few times. This chain uses TRBV18 with TRBJ2-1; 13 bases map to TRBD2. The V gene's germline CDR1 is KGHSH and CDR2 LQKENI. J gave up 4 bases and V 4 bases, and 4 bases lay outside the gene matches. The CDR3 is 16 residues long. The CDR3 here is CASSLTSGGMYNEQFF. The CDR3 DNA reads TGTGCCAGCTCACTGACTAGCGGGGGGATGTACAATGAGCAGTTCTTC.

This clonotype has only a few counts. The CDR3 reads CASSDTPLAGETQYF. CDR3 sequence (DNA): TGTGCCAGCAGCGATACTCCCCTAGCGGGGGAGACCCAGTACTTC. J is TRBJ2-5 and V is TRBV6-1; 9 bases fit TRBD2. V lost 6 bases and J lost 5; bases outside the gene matches: 10. Germline V CDR1 and CDR2: MNHNS, SASEGT. This CDR3 spans 15 amino acids.

This chain links TRBV20-1 with TRBJ1-1, with a possible D match to TRBD1 (5 bases). The CDR3 runs 13 residues. Trimming cost V 4 bases and J 4 bases, with 13 bases left between them. Germline V gives CDR1 DFQATT, CDR2 SNEGSKA (reference sequence). The CDR3 loop reads CSANNDGGTEAFF. In DNA form, the CDR3 reads TGCAGTGCTAATAACGATGGGGGCACTGAAGCTTTCTTT.

This clonotype has more than one count but fewer than ten. V and J are TRBV4-1 and TRBJ2-3; 9 bases map to TRBD2. The V gene end was trimmed by 4 bases and the J gene end by 1 base; junction bases not matched to a gene: 6. The CDR3 is 16 residues long. The germline V gene encodes CDR1 MGHRA and CDR2 YSYEKL. The CDR3 region has the DNA TGCGCCAGCAGCCCATGGGCTAGCGGGGGCACAGATACGCAGTATTTT. Translating it yields CASSPWASGGTDTQYF.

The V and J genes are TRBV4-3 and TRBJ2-5; the D gene is possibly TRBD2 (6 bases). The CDR3 loop spans 16 amino acids. CDR1 LGHNA and CDR2 YSLEER come from the germline V gene. The V end lost 0 bases, the J end lost 5 bases, and 16 bases lay between the germline ends. In nucleotides, the CDR3 is TGCGCCAGCAGCCAAGATATGGTAGGGGACTTGGAGACCCAGTACTTC. It translates to CASSQDMVGDLETQYF.

The chain uses TRBV4-2 and TRBJ2-3, with 16 bases matching TRBD2. Germline CDR1 is LGHNA and CDR2 is YNFKEQ. With 1 base clipped from V and 7 bases from J, the junction kept 8 bases outside the gene matches. The CDR3 length is 18 residues. CDR3 protein: CASSQVGGLAGGIYTQYF. CDR3 nucleotide sequence: TGTGCCAGCAGCCAAGTTGGGGGACTAGCGGGGGGGATTTATACGCAGTATTTT.

A few counts support this clonotype. This sequence joins TRBV19 and TRBJ1-2; TRBD1 matches at 9 bases. V shed 4 bases and J 4 bases; nucleotides not matched to a gene: 7. Germline V gives CDR1 LNHDA, CDR2 SQIVND (reference sequence). CDR3 length: 15 amino acids. The CDR3 DNA follows: TGTGCCAGTAGTAACCCGGGACAGGGAATCTATGGCTACACCTTC. This gives the protein CASSNPGQGIYGYTF.

The rearrangement joins TRBV4-1 to TRBJ2-7, with D unresolved. V was clipped by 0 bases and J by 4 bases, with 7 bases between them. CDR3 size: 13 residues. Per germline, CDR1 MGHRA and CDR2 YSYEKL. The CDR3 loop is CASSQDNGYEQYF. Written as DNA, the CDR3 is TGCGCCAGCAGCCAAGATAACGGGTACGAGCAGTACTTC.

This clonotype occurred a few times. V is TRBV9 and J is TRBJ2-3, with no clear D. V gave up 0 bases and J gave up 0 bases, with 8 bases separating them. CDR3 length: 15 residues. CDR1 is SGDLS and CDR2 is YYNGEE in the germline V gene. CDR3 coding DNA: TGTGCCAGCAGCGTAGGGGGATCTAGCACAGATACGCAGTATTTT. It codes for CASSVGGSSTDTQYF.

This clonotype appeared a few times. V gene TRBV27 combines with J gene TRBJ1-5, with D unresolved. V lost 3 bases and J 5 bases, leaving 8 bases between the germline ends. Per germline, CDR1 MNHEY and CDR2 SMNVEV (reference sequence). This CDR3 region has 13 residues. The CDR3 here is CASSLRSHQPQHF. CDR3 nucleotide sequence: TGTGCCAGCAGTTTGAGGTCTCATCAGCCCCAGCATTTT.

The rearrangement uses TRBV3-1 and TRBJ1-5; TRBD1 aligns across 8 bases. This CDR3 is 15 amino acids long. V lost 0 bases, J lost 7 bases, and 5 bases stayed unmatched. Looked up from germline, CDR1 is LGHDT and CDR2 is YNNKEL (reference sequence). This chain's CDR3 is CASSQDPGTGQPQHF. The DNA for the CDR3 is TGTGCCAGCAGCCAAGACCCGGGGACAGGCCAGCCCCAGCATTTT.